These 20 T cell receptor beta chains were all obtained from the same sample, sequenced in a study of cytomegalovirus exposure and HLA in healthy donors. TCRdb keeps only in-frame clones here, not all; method: immunoSEQ multiplex PCR. The table shows 210,000 or so clones, with roughly 88% occurring only once. The sample comprised PBMCs. The source of these receptors is a woman between 18 and 29 years old in good health and CMV-seronegative.

This clone showed up just once. The chain joins TRBV4-1 to TRBJ2-1; D perhaps matches TRBD2 (5 bases). CDR3 length: 14 residues. V lost 1 base and J lost 9, with 13 bases in between. The germline CDR1 and CDR2 sequences are MGHRA and YSYEKL. The CDR3 region has the DNA TGCGCCAGCAGCCAAGCGTTGGCGGACTTTGAGCAGTTCTTC. It codes for CASSQALADFEQFF.

V usage is TRBV28 and J usage is TRBJ2-7; 11 bases fit TRBD1. V gave up 3 bases and J gave up 2 bases; unmatched junction bases: 9. Germline V lookup: CDR1 MDHEN, CDR2 SYDVKM. The CDR3 loop spans 17 amino acids. The CDR3 protein is CASSFPSPGQGAYEQYF. In nucleotides, the CDR3 is TGTGCCAGCAGTTTCCCGTCGCCGGGACAGGGGGCCTACGAGCAGTACTTC.

This clone was counted a single time. J is TRBJ1-5 and V is TRBV28; D may be TRBD1 (6 bases). Trimming stripped 5 bases from V and 3 bases from J, with 20 bases between. Germline CDR1 reads MDHEN; CDR2 reads SYDVKM. The CDR3 has 17 residues. The CDR3 reads CASSPGAGALLNQPQHF. The CDR3 DNA is TGTGCCAGCAGTCCAGGGGCCGGGGCTCTACTCAATCAGCCCCAGCATTTT. The whole variable domain, remainder taken from reference TRBV28 and TRBJ1-5, is DVKVTQSSRYLVKRTGEKVFLECVQDMDHENMFWYRQDPGLGLRLIYFSYDVKMKEKGDIPEGYSVSREKKERFSLILESASTNQTSMYLCASSPGAGALLNQPQHFGDGTRLSIL.

The chain employs TRBV2 and TRBJ2-7, with 9 bases matching TRBD2. Germline V gene sequence: CDR1 SNHLY, CDR2 FYNNEI. The CDR3 loop spans 12 amino acids. The ends lost 8 bases at V and 3 bases at J; junction bases unmatched: 2. CDR3 residues: CASVREGYEQYF. In DNA, the CDR3 is TGTGCCAGCGTGCGGGAGGGCTACGAGCAGTACTTC. The entire variable domain, with the rest obtained from reference TRBV2 and TRBJ2-7, is as follows: EPEVTQTPSHQVTQMGQEVILRCVPISNHLYFYWYRQILGQKVEFLVSFYNNEISEKSEIFDDQFSVERPDGSNFTLKIRSTKLEDSAMYFCASVREGYEQYFGPGTRLTVT.

The chain recombines TRBV7-9 with TRBJ2-3; D perhaps matches TRBD2 (6 bases). The V and J ends lost 5 bases and 2 bases respectively, with 11 bases between them. The CDR3 is 14 residues long. Per germline, CDR1 SEHNR and CDR2 FQNEAQ (reference sequence). The CDR3 sequence is CASSRRELTDTQYF. CDR3 DNA sequence: TGTGCCAGCAGCCGCCGGGAGCTCACAGATACGCAGTATTTT.

The genes are TRBV19 and TRBJ2-7; TRBD1 agrees at 8 bases. Trimming removed 1 base from V and 2 bases from J; junction bases left unmatched: 4. The CDR3 has 15 amino acids. From germline, CDR1 is LNHDA and CDR2 SQIVND (reference sequence). The CDR3 reads CASSIVGQGAYEQYF. In DNA, the CDR3 is TGTGCCAGTAGTATAGTTGGACAGGGTGCCTACGAGCAGTACTTC.

The rearrangement uses TRBV6-5 and TRBJ2-7; the match to TRBD1 covers 9 bases. Germline assignment: CDR1 MNHEY and CDR2 SVGAGI. J was trimmed by 2 bases and V by 6 bases; bases with no gene match: 5. This CDR3 spans 14 amino acids. CDR3 protein: CASRRDRAAYEQYF. The CDR3 coding sequence is TGTGCCAGCAGAAGGGACAGGGCCGCCTACGAGCAGTACTTC.

The chain joins TRBV19 to TRBJ1-3; D is perhaps TRBD1 (6 bases). The CDR3 is 14 residues long. The ends were cut back, 7 bases at V and 0 bases at J, with 10 bases in the middle. The V gene's germline CDR1 is LNHDA and CDR2 SQIVND (reference sequence). Here the CDR3 reads CASMRGNSGNTIYF. For the CDR3, the DNA is TGTGCCAGTATGAGGGGGAACTCTGGAAACACCATATATTTT.

V is TRBV11-3 and J is TRBJ2-5, with TRBD2 matching 11 bases. The CDR3 is 16 amino acids. Unmatched junction bases numbered 5, after V lost 5 bases and J lost 0 bases. Germline CDR1 is SGHNT and CDR2 is YENEEA. CDR3 residues: CASSPGLAAHQETQYF. In DNA form, the CDR3 reads TGTGCCAGCAGCCCGGGACTAGCGGCACACCAAGAGACCCAGTACTTC.

About this clone: The same CDR3 can be traced to other DNA sequences in this sample. The genes are TRBV25-1 and TRBJ2-7; no clear D gene. The CDR3 has 11 residues. Trimming pared 3 bases from V and 4 bases from J, leaving 4 bases between. Per the germline V gene, CDR1 is MGHDK and CDR2 is SYGVNS. DNA of the CDR3: TGTGCCAGCAGTGACTCGTACGAGCAGTACTTC. It is translated as CASSDSYEQYF.

The rearrangement joins TRBV27 to TRBJ2-7, with D perhaps matching TRBD2 (6 bases). The CDR3 extends over 15 amino acids. Germline-derived CDR1 and CDR2 are MNHEY and SMNVEV (reference sequence). V lost 2 bases and J 0 bases, leaving 11 bases between the germline ends. The CDR3 DNA follows: TGTGCCAGCAGTTTAGAGGGAGGCCCCTCCTACGAGCAGTACTTC. Protein sequence: CASSLEGGPSYEQYF.

The chain is built from TRBV27 and TRBJ2-2; 10 bases agree with TRBD1. Per germline, CDR1 MNHEY and CDR2 SMNVEV (reference sequence). Trimming removed 3 bases from V and 6 bases from J; junction bases left unmatched: 4. The CDR3 consists of 15 residues. The DNA for the CDR3 is TGTGCCAGCAGTTTCACCGGGACAGGGGCCGGGGAGCTGTTTTTT. This gives the protein CASSFTGTGAGELFF.

The chain combines TRBV6-1 with TRBJ2-6; 11 bases are a match to TRBD1. The CDR3 runs 17 residues. Germline trimming cut 7 bases from V and 2 bases from J; bases unmatched to any gene: 7. Germline CDR1 and CDR2: MNHNS and SASEGT. CDR3 in amino acids: CASTDPGQGAGANVLTF. The CDR3 DNA reads as TGTGCCAGCACTGACCCGGGACAGGGGGCTGGGGCCAACGTCCTGACTTTC.

The chain employs TRBV25-1 and TRBJ2-7; 12 bases agree with TRBD1. The J segment lost 4 bases and the V segment lost 3 bases, leaving 4 bases of the junction unmatched. Germline V CDR1 and CDR2: MGHDK, SYGVNS. The CDR3 runs to 15 residues. The CDR3 sequence: CASSDPGQGAYEQYF. CDR3 sequence (DNA): TGTGCCAGCAGTGATCCGGGACAGGGGGCTTACGAGCAGTACTTC.

V and J are TRBV27 and TRBJ2-1; TRBD2 matches at 9 bases. Germline CDR1 and CDR2: MNHEY and SMNVEV (reference sequence). Germline trimming cut 10 bases from V and 7 bases from J; bases unmatched to any gene: 14. The CDR3 runs 15 residues. Here the CDR3 DNA reads TGTGCCACCTTGCAATGGAGCGGGAGGCGTAATGAGCAGTTCTTC. Amino acids: CATLQWSGRRNEQFF.

This clone appeared once. This chain links TRBV5-5 with TRBJ1-2; no clear D gene. In germline, CDR1 is SGHKS, CDR2 YYEKEE (reference sequence). There are 15 residues in the CDR3. V was pared by 6 bases and J by 1 base, with 16 bases between. CDR3 sequence (DNA): TGTGCCAGCAACCCATATGACCGGAGTAACTATGGCTACACCTTC. This codes for CASNPYDRSNYGYTF. Based on the CDR3 plus reference TRBV5-5 and TRBJ1-2, the full variable domain is DAGVTQSPTHLIKTRGQQVTLRCSPISGHKSVSWYQQVLGQGPQFIFQYYEKEERGRGNFPDRFSARQFPNYSSELNVNALLLGDSALYLCASNPYDRSNYGYTFGSGTRLTVV.

Here the CDR3 reads CSVLLAESSYEQYF. The CDR3 region has the DNA TGCAGCGTTCTACTAGCGGAATCTTCCTACGAGCAGTACTTC. V usage is TRBV29-1 and J usage is TRBJ2-7; 8 positions agree with TRBD2. CDR3 length: 14 residues. Germline CDR1 reads SQVTM; CDR2 reads ANQGSEA. V gave up 5 bases and J gave up 1 base; unmatched junction bases: 7.

The genes are TRBV27 and TRBJ2-1; possibly TRBD2 for D (6 bases). The ends were cut back, 4 bases at V and 4 bases at J, with 11 bases in the middle. Germline loops: CDR1 MNHEY, CDR2 SMNVEV (reference sequence). The CDR3 totals 14 residues. The CDR3 loop is CASSSAGTYNEQFF. The CDR3 DNA follows: TGTGCCAGCAGTTCTGCGGGGACGTACAATGAGCAGTTCTTC.

This clone is a singleton in its sample. V and J are TRBV27 and TRBJ2-2; 8 bases map to TRBD1. CDR3 length: 17 residues. Trimming at V came to 4 bases and at J to 1 base, leaving 8 bases not matched to a gene. Germline lookup yields CDR1 MNHEY and CDR2 SMNVEV (reference sequence). The CDR3 DNA sequence: TGTGCCAGCAGTTCATACGGGACAGGCAGGAACACCGGGGAGCTGTTTTTT. It codes for CASSSYGTGRNTGELFF.

This clone occurred once. The genes are TRBV6-1 and TRBJ2-7; 8 nucleotides align to TRBD2. Germline loops: CDR1 MNHNS, CDR2 SASEGT. The CDR3 runs to 15 residues. V lost 4 bases, J lost 0 bases, and 5 bases stayed unmatched. The CDR3 reads CASSASGGHSYEQYF. The CDR3 nucleotides are TGTGCCAGCAGTGCAAGCGGGGGACACTCCTACGAGCAGTACTTC.